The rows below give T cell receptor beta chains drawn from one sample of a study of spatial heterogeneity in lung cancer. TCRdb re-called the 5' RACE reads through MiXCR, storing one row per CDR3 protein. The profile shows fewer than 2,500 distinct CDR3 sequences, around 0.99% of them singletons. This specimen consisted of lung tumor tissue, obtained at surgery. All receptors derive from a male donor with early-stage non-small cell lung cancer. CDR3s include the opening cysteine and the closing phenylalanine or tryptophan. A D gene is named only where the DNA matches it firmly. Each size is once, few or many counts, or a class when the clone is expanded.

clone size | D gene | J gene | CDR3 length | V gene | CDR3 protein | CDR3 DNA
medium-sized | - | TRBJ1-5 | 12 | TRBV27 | CASGYSNQPQHF | TGTGCCAGCGGTTATAGCAATCAGCCCCAGCATTTT
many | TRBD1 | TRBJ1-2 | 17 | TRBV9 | CASSVGTTDRERYGYTF | TGTGCCAGCAGCGTAGGGACCACGGACAGGGAAAGGTATGGCTACACCTTC
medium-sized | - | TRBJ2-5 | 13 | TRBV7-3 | CASSSGDQETQYF | TGTGCCAGCAGCTCAGGGGACCAAGAGACCCAGTACTTC
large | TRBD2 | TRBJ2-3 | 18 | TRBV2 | CASSVGTSGGANGDTQYF | TGTGCCAGCAGTGTCGGGACTAGCGGGGGGGCCAACGGAGATACGCAGTATTTT
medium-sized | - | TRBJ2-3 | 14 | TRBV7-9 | CASSSTVSTDTQYF | TGTGCCAGCAGCTCTACTGTGAGCACAGATACGCAGTATTTT
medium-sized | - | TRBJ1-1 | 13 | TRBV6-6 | CASSYSKNTEAFF | TGTGCCAGCAGTTACTCGAAGAACACTGAAGCTTTCTTT
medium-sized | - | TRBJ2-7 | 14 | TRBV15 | CATSRDGRVLGQYF | TGTGCCACCAGCAGAGATGGCCGGGTCCTCGGGCAGTACTTC
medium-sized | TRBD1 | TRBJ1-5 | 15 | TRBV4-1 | CASSQLTGGGQPQHF | TGCGCCAGCAGCCAACTTACAGGGGGGGGTCAGCCCCAGCATTTT
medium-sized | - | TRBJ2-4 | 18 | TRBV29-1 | CSVGVLGSGVGAKNIQYF | TGCAGCGTTGGTGTATTGGGGTCAGGGGTGGGGGCCAAAAACATTCAGTACTTC
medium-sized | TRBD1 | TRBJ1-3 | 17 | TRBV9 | CASSIGQGRNSGNTIYF | TGTGCCAGCAGCATCGGACAGGGCCGGAACTCTGGAAACACCATATATTTT
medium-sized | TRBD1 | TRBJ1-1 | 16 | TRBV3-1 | CASSRTIGGLNTEAFF | TGTGCCAGCAGCCGCACCATAGGGGGCTTGAACACTGAAGCTTTCTTT
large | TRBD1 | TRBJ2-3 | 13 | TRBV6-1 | CASSFTGVDTQYF | TGTGCCAGCAGTTTTACAGGGGTAGATACGCAGTATTTT
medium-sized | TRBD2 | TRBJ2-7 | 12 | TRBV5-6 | CATAGGPYEQYF | TGTGCCACCGCGGGGGGCCCATACGAGCAGTACTTC
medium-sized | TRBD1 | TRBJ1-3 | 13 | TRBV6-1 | CASRTGGGNTIYF | TGTGCCAGCAGGACAGGGGGCGGAAACACCATATATTTT
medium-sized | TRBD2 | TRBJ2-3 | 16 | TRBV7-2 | CASSLGTSGGTDTQYF | TGTGCCAGCAGCTTAGGGACTAGCGGGGGGACAGATACGCAGTATTTT
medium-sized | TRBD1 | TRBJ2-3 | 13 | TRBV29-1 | CSVEGQGTDTQYF | TGCAGCGTTGAGGGACAGGGCACAGATACGCAGTATTTT
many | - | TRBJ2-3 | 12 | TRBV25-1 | CASSERGDTQYF | TGTGCCAGCAGTGAGAGGGGAGATACGCAGTATTTT
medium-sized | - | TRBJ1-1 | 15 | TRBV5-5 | CASNLEGHKGTEAFF | TGTGCCAGCAATCTGGAAGGGCACAAGGGGACTGAAGCTTTCTTT
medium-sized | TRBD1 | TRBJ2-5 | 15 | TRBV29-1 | CSVENWDRSKETQYF | TGCAGCGTTGAAAATTGGGACAGAAGTAAAGAGACCCAGTACTTC
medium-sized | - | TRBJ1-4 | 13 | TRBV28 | CASSSTENEKLFF | TGTGCCAGCAGTTCTACAGAGAATGAAAAACTGTTTTTT
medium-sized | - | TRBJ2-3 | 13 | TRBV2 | CASRGDSTDTQYF | TGTGCCAGCAGAGGGGACTCAACAGATACGCAGTATTTT
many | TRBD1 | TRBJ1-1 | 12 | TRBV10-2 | CASRGTGYLPFF | TGCGCCAGCAGGGGGACAGGGTACCTGCCTTTCTTT